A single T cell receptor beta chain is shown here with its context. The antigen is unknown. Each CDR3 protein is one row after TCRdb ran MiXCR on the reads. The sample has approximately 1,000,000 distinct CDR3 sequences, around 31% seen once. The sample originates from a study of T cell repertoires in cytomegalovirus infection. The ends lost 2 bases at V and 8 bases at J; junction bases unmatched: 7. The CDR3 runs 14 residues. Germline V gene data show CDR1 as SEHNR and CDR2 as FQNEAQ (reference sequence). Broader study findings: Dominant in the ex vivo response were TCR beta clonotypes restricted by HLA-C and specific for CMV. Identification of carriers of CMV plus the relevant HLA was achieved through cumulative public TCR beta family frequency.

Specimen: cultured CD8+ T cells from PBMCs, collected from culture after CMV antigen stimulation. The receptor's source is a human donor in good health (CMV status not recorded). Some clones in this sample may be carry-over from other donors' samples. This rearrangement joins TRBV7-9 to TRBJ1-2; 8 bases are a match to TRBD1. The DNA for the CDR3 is TGTGCCAGCAGCTTACCAGGGGGCCTGAGGGGCTACACCTTC. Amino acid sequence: CASSLPGGLRGYTF. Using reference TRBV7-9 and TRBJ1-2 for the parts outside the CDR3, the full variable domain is DTGVSQNPRHKITKRGQNVTFRCDPISEHNRLYWYRQTLGQGPEFLTYFQNEAQLEKSRLLSDRFSAERPKGSFSTLEIQRTEQGDSAMYLCASSLPGGLRGYTFGSGTRLTVV.